What follows are 22 T cell receptor beta chains derived from one specimen sequenced in a study of T-cell reconstitution after alpha-beta-depleted transplantation in children (dated by TCRdb to about 2016). Receptor libraries were prepared by PCR. Instrument used: Illumina HiSeq 2500. TCR library preparation used molecular barcoding, with unique molecular identifiers applied to normalize quantification of the TCRbeta repertoire. Using fastp at Q25 and MiXCR, TCRdb reprocessed the public reads and kept productive beta chains. Rows merge per CDR3 protein into single entries with the most common DNA and genes. Recorded for this sample are 640,000 or so distinct CDR3 sequences; around 16% of them occurred a single time. The ten largest clones take up 1.1% of the sample. Material: PBMCs from the stem cell graft donor, obtained from the stem cell graft. Source of these receptors: a human donor who donated a stem cell graft to a child with acute myeloid leukemia.

This clonotype was picked up many times. This chain joins TRBV28 and TRBJ1-6; no definite D call. Trimming took 5 bases from V and 13 from J, leaving 3 bases between them. The CDR3 consists of 9 residues. Germline V gives CDR1 MDHEN, CDR2 SYDVKM. In nucleotides, the CDR3 is TGTGCCAGCAGTGGGCCCCTCCACTTT. It translates to CASSGPLHF.

The chain is built from TRBV14 and TRBJ1-1; D may be TRBD1 (6 bases). Trimming left V 2 bases short and J 1 base short, with 14 bases between. The CDR3 is 16 amino acids. The germline CDR1 and CDR2 sequences are SGHDN and FVKESK. The CDR3 loop is CASSQFAGDENTEAFF. CDR3 DNA: TGTGCCAGCAGCCAATTCGCAGGGGACGAGAACACTGAAGCTTTCTTT.

This clonotype came up many times. The chain recombines TRBV13 with TRBJ2-3, with TRBD1 matching over 9 bases. Germline lookup yields CDR1 PRHDT and CDR2 FYEKMQ (reference sequence). After removal of 6 bases from V and 2 bases from J, the junction contained 15 bases not matched to a gene. This CDR3 comprises 18 residues. The CDR3: CASSRRQGVEWNTDTQYF. The CDR3, as DNA: TGTGCCAGCAGTCGACGACAGGGGGTTGAGTGGAACACAGATACGCAGTATTTT.

This clonotype occurred a few times. DNA of the CDR3: TGTGCCAGCAGTCCCCCCCGAGCGGGGGGGCTACATGAGCAGTTCTTC. Translated, it gives CASSPPRAGGLHEQFF. V usage is TRBV27 and J usage is TRBJ2-1, with 10 bases aligning to TRBD2. J gave up 8 bases and V 5 bases, and 12 bases lay outside the gene matches. The length of the CDR3 is 16 residues. Germline V CDR1 and CDR2: MNHEY, SMNVEV (reference sequence).

This clonotype was counted between two and nine times. V and J are TRBV20-1 and TRBJ2-3; tentative D call: TRBD1 (6 bases). The CDR3 loop spans 13 amino acids. Trimming removed 2 bases at V and 5 bases at J, with 11 bases between. From germline, CDR1 is DFQATT and CDR2 SNEGSKA (reference sequence). The CDR3 protein is CSARRQVIDTQYF. The CDR3 DNA reads as TGCAGTGCTAGACGACAGGTCATAGATACGCAGTATTTT.

This clonotype has a handful of counts. The rearrangement joins TRBV12-3 or TRBV12-4 to TRBJ2-1, with 13 bases lining up with TRBD2. The CDR3 is 15 amino acids. Losses at the gene ends were 11 bases for V and 5 bases for J; bases not matched to a gene: 9. This chain's CDR3 is CAHGLAGAYNNEQFF. DNA for the CDR3: TGTGCCCACGGACTAGCGGGGGCCTACAACAATGAGCAGTTCTTC.

The CDR3 region is CASSETSGGSNEQFF. DNA of the CDR3: TGTGCCAGCAGCGAGACTAGCGGGGGCTCCAATGAGCAGTTCTTC. The genes are TRBV7-8 and TRBJ2-1; TRBD2 agrees at 12 bases. The V gene's germline CDR1 is SGHVS and CDR2 FQNEAQ. The CDR3 length is 15 residues. With V trimmed by 5 bases and J by 6 bases, 5 bases remained unmatched. The full variable domain, its missing parts supplied by reference TRBV7-8 and TRBJ2-1, is GAGVSQSPRYKVAKRGQDVALRCDPISGHVSLFWYQQALGQGPEFLTYFQNEAQLDKSGLPSDRFFAERPEGSVSTLKIQRTQQEDSAVYLCASSETSGGSNEQFFGPGTRLTVL.

Ten or more counts support this clonotype. The V gene is TRBV12-3 or TRBV12-4, the J gene TRBJ1-1; TRBD1 aligns across 8 bases. The junction had 7 bases not matched to a gene; V was cut back by 6 bases and J by 4 bases. There are 14 residues in the CDR3. CDR3 sequence reads: CASSPGQAGTEAFF. In nucleotides, the CDR3 is TGTGCCAGCAGCCCGGGACAGGCGGGCACTGAAGCTTTCTTT.

The chain links TRBV28 to TRBJ2-7; tentative D call: TRBD2 (5 bases). The CDR3 is 13 amino acids. V lost 6 bases and J lost 3, with 12 bases in between. The germline gives CDR1 MDHEN, CDR2 SYDVKM. The CDR3 loop reads CASSPRESYEQYV. CDR3 coding DNA: TGTGCCAGCAGCCCCCGGGAAAGCTACGAGCAGTACGTC.

This clonotype appeared a few times. The chain recombines TRBV24-1 with TRBJ2-4, with D uncertain. There are 12 residues in the CDR3. Germline V gene lookup returns CDR1 KGHDR and CDR2 SFDVKD. Trimming shortened V by 5 bases and J by 3 bases, and 4 bases separated the two germline ends. Here the CDR3 DNA reads TGTGCCACCAGTGCTGGCAAAAACATTCAGTACTTC. It specifies CATSAGKNIQYF.

This clonotype was seen repeatedly, ten times or more. The CDR3 bases are TGTGCCAGCAGCTCTAGGGTGGAACCAAATCAGCCCCAGCATTTT. Translation: CASSSRVEPNQPQHF. J is TRBJ1-5 and V is TRBV5-5; unclear D gene. The V end lost 3 bases, the J end lost 4 bases, and 14 bases lay between the germline ends. This CDR3 spans 15 amino acids. CDR1 is SGHKS and CDR2 is YYEKEE in the germline V gene (reference sequence).

This clonotype was seen a few times. The chain employs TRBV20-1 and TRBJ2-1; 7 nucleotides agree with TRBD2. The CDR3 loop spans 14 amino acids. The ends lost 5 bases at V and 0 bases at J; junction bases unmatched: 4. Germline CDR1 and CDR2: DFQATT and SNEGSKA (reference sequence). This chain's CDR3 is CSAFGTNSYNEQFF. The CDR3 region has the DNA TGCAGTGCTTTCGGGACTAACTCCTACAATGAGCAGTTCTTC.

Turning to this clonotype: A much bigger clone sits one base away, suggesting this may be a read error. The chain employs TRBV11-2 and TRBJ2-1, with 7 nucleotides matching TRBD2. CDR1 is SGHAT and CDR2 is FQNNGV in the germline V gene. This CDR3 is 16 amino acids long. CDR3 nucleotide sequence: TGTGCCAGCAGCTTCGGACTAGTAGGGTCCTACAATAAGCAGTTCTTC. Its translation: CASSFGLVGSYNKQFF.

This chain links TRBV9 with TRBJ1-2; 10 bases match TRBD1. Germline V gene lookup returns CDR1 SGDLS and CDR2 YYNGEE. V lost 0 bases and J lost 2; bases outside the gene matches: 7. This CDR3 has 17 amino acids. CDR3: CASSVGTGGPPNYGYTF. The CDR3 DNA follows: TGTGCCAGCAGCGTAGGGACAGGGGGTCCTCCGAACTATGGCTACACCTTC.

The rearrangement joins TRBV27 to TRBJ2-1, with 7 bases lining up with TRBD2. Trimming removed 3 bases from V and 8 bases from J; junction bases left unmatched: 7. Germline V CDR1 and CDR2: MNHEY, SMNVEV (reference sequence). The CDR3 is 14 amino acids. CDR3 sequence: CASSFAVGGDEQFF. The CDR3 DNA follows: TGTGCCAGCAGTTTCGCTGTGGGGGGGGATGAGCAGTTCTTC.

Concerning this clonotype: A much larger clone sits a single nucleotide away, making a read error possible. The chain links TRBV5-1 to TRBJ2-7; 8 nucleotides line up with TRBD2. Germline trimming cut 3 bases from V and 2 bases from J; bases unmatched to any gene: 7. Germline CDR1 is SGHRS and CDR2 is YFSETQ. There are 15 residues in the CDR3. The CDR3 is CASSSRRGGPYEQYF. The DNA for the CDR3 is TGCGCCAGCAGCTCTAGACGGGGGGGTCCCTACGAGCAGTACTTC.

This clonotype was seen a handful of times. The chain employs TRBV30 and TRBJ1-1; D is unresolved. Germline V gene data show CDR1 as GTSNPN and CDR2 as SVGIG (reference sequence). This CDR3 region has 13 residues. V was trimmed by 0 bases and J by 10 bases, leaving 15 bases between them. CDR3 protein: CAWSVRRVRGAFF. The CDR3 DNA reads TGTGCCTGGAGTGTACGGAGGGTGCGGGGAGCTTTCTTT.

The chain links TRBV7-2 to TRBJ2-7; D unresolved. Per the germline V gene, CDR1 is SGHTA and CDR2 is FQGNSA. V lost 2 bases and J 7 bases, leaving 12 bases between the germline ends. The CDR3 is 13 amino acids. CDR3 coding DNA: TGTGCCAGCAGCTTACACGAATTGGGGGAGCAGTACTTC. Encoded protein: CASSLHELGEQYF.

This clonotype was found many times. J is TRBJ2-1 and V is TRBV29-1; D is perhaps TRBD2 (5 bases). Germline values: CDR1 SQVTM, CDR2 ANQGSEA. V was cut by 5 bases and J by 7 bases, with 6 bases left in between. The CDR3 length is 10 residues. The CDR3 loop is CSVWENEQFF. In DNA, the CDR3 is TGCAGCGTTTGGGAGAATGAGCAGTTCTTC.

This clonotype was seen at least ten times. The chain uses TRBV6-1 and TRBJ1-2; TRBD1 is a possible D gene (6 bases). This CDR3 has 13 residues. The V end was cut by 6 bases, the J end by 0 bases, with 8 bases between. CDR1 and CDR2 from the germline V gene are MNHNS and SASEGT. CDR3 nucleotides: TGTGCCAGCAGCAGGGGCGCTAACTATGGCTACACCTTC. Amino acid sequence: CASSRGANYGYTF.

As for this clonotype: A much larger clone differs by one base, so this may be a read error. The chain couples TRBV7-2 to TRBJ2-7, with 7 bases matching TRBD1. The V segment lost 5 bases and the J segment 3 bases; nucleotides outside the gene matches: 10. The CDR3 length is 15 residues. Germline V CDR1 and CDR2: SGHTA, FQGNSA. In DNA, the CDR3 is TGTGCCAGCAGCCTAACCGGGACAGTAAACTACGAGCAGTACTTC. This translates into CASSLTGTVNYEQYF.

This clonotype was seen ten or more times. The chain couples TRBV29-1 to TRBJ2-7, with 9 bases lining up with TRBD1. Losses at the gene ends were 4 bases for V and 2 bases for J; bases not matched to a gene: 6. Germline CDR1 is SQVTM and CDR2 is ANQGSEA. The CDR3 covers 14 residues. CDR3: CSVGARQGAYEQYF. The CDR3 DNA sequence: TGCAGCGTTGGGGCCCGACAGGGGGCCTACGAGCAGTACTTC.